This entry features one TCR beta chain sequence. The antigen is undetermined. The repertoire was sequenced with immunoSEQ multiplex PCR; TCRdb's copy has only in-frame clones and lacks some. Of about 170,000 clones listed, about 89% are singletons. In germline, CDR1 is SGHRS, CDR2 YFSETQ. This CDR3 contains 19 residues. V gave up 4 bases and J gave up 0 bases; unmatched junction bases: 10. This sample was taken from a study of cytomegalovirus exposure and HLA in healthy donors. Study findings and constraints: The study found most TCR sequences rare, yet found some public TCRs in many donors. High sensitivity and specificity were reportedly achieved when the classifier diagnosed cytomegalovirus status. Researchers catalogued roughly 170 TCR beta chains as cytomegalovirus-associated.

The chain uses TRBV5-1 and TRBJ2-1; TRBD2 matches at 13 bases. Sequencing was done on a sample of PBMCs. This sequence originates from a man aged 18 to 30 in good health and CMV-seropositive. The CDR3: CASSLTGLAGFSSYNEQFF. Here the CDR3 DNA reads TGCGCCAGCAGCCTAACGGGACTAGCGGGGTTTAGCTCCTACAATGAGCAGTTCTTC.